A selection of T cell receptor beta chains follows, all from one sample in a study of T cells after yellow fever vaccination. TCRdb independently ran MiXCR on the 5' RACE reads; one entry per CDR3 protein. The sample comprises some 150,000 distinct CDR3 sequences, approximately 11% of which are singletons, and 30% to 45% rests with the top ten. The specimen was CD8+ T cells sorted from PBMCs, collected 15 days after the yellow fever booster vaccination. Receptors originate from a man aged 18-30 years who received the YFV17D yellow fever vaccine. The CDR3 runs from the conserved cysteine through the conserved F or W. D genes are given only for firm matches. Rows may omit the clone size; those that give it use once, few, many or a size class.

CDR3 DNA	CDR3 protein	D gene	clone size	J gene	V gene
TGTGCCAGCAGTCCGACTAGCGACAATGAGCAGTTCTTC	CASSPTSDNEQFF	TRBD2	many	TRBJ2-1	TRBV6-4
TGCAGTGCCCGGATTGTGGACGAGCAGTACTTC	CSARIVDEQYF	.	.	TRBJ2-7	TRBV20-1
TGTGCCAGCAGCTACACTAGCGGGGGGCCTCGGCGGGAGCTGTTTTTT	CASSYTSGGPRRELFF	TRBD2	.	TRBJ2-2	TRBV7-9
TGCGCCAGCAGCGCAGCCAACTATGAGCAGTTCTTC	CASSAANYEQFF	.	few	TRBJ2-1	TRBV10-2
TGCAGCGTTGAAAGGGCTAGCAGGGAGGATGAGACCCAGTACTTC	CSVERASREDETQYF	.	few	TRBJ2-5	TRBV29-1
TGCGCCAGCAGCCAAGATTCGGACAGTCTCTCCTACAATGAGCAGTTCTTC	CASSQDSDSLSYNEQFF	.	few	TRBJ2-1	TRBV4-1
TGTGCCAGCAGCCCCCGTTTAGCGGGGTACAATGAGCAGTTCTTC	CASSPRLAGYNEQFF	TRBD2	.	TRBJ2-1	TRBV11-3
TGTGCCAGCAGTTACGGTTGGGGGGGCTACGAGCAGTACTTC	CASSYGWGGYEQYF	TRBD2	.	TRBJ2-7	TRBV6-5
TGTGCCAGCAGCCCCGGACAGGGTGGTAGCACAGATACGCAGTATTTT	CASSPGQGGSTDTQYF	TRBD1	.	TRBJ2-3	TRBV13
TGTGCCAGCAGCTTGGGTGTAGCCAAAAACATTCAGTACTTC	CASSLGVAKNIQYF	.	.	TRBJ2-4	TRBV5-5
TGTGCCAGTCAAAATAGCGGGGGGGCTCTAGATACGCAGTATTTT	CASQNSGGALDTQYF	TRBD2	many	TRBJ2-3	TRBV9
TGCAGCGTTGACCATCGGGGCGTAGAGACCCAGTACTTC	CSVDHRGVETQYF	.	.	TRBJ2-5	TRBV29-1
TGTGCCAGCAGCTTCGAGGGGTTGGGCTCTGGGGCCAACGTCCTGACTTTC	CASSFEGLGSGANVLTF	.	few	TRBJ2-6	TRBV5-6
TGTGCCAGCAGCCCTACAGGGGGGTACACCGGGGAGCTGTTTTTT	CASSPTGGYTGELFF	TRBD1	.	TRBJ2-2	TRBV7-3
TGTGCCAGCAGCTTGGACAGGGGCGTCTACAATGAGCAGTTCTTC	CASSLDRGVYNEQFF	TRBD1	few	TRBJ2-1	TRBV5-5
TGTGCCAGCATAACAGGGCCAGGAGTTGGGGCCAACGTCCTGACTTTC	CASITGPGVGANVLTF	.	.	TRBJ2-6	TRBV2
TGTGCCAGCCGCTCGGGGGCGCTTGCAGATACGCAGTATTTT	CASRSGALADTQYF	.	few	TRBJ2-3	TRBV7-9
TGTGCCAGTTGTCTAGCGGGGGGGCCGGCTGAGCAGTTCTTC	CASCLAGGPAEQFF	TRBD2	.	TRBJ2-1	TRBV6-2/TRBV6-3
TGTGCCAGCAGCGGGGGGCCCACAGATACGCAGTATTTT	CASSGGPTDTQYF	.	.	TRBJ2-3	TRBV7-9
TGCGCCAGCAGTGTTACAGGGGCCATTGCTGAAGCTTTCTTT	CASSVTGAIAEAFF	TRBD1	few	TRBJ1-1	TRBV4-1
TGTGCCAGCAGCTATGGACTTTTTGTTTTCGACGAGCAGTACTTC	CASSYGLFVFDEQYF	.	.	TRBJ2-7	TRBV12-3/TRBV12-4
TGTGCCAGCAGACTTGGGGGGGTGACTGAAGCTTTCTTT	CASRLGGVTEAFF	.	.	TRBJ1-1	TRBV12-3/TRBV12-4
TGTGCCAGCAGCGCTAGCCTAGCCCCCCCGCACACAGATACGCAGTATTTT	CASSASLAPPHTDTQYF	.	.	TRBJ2-3	TRBV9
TGTGCCAGCAGTGGGCGGCGAGGGGCAGATACGCAGTATTTT	CASSGRRGADTQYF	.	.	TRBJ2-3	TRBV12-3/TRBV12-4
TGTGCCAGCAGTGGTATTGTGGGCTCCTACAATGAGCAGTTCTTC	CASSGIVGSYNEQFF	.	few	TRBJ2-1	TRBV2
TGTGCCAGTAATTCCTATGACAGGGGGCAAGAGGACACTGAAGCTTTCTTT	CASNSYDRGQEDTEAFF	TRBD1	many	TRBJ1-1	TRBV19
TGTGCCACCAGCAGAGTGAGGGAAAATCAGCCCCAGCATTTT	CATSRVRENQPQHF	.	.	TRBJ1-5	TRBV15
TGTGCCATCAGTGGTCCGAAGAACACCGGGGAGCTGTTTTTT	CAISGPKNTGELFF	.	.	TRBJ2-2	TRBV10-3
TGTGCCAGCAGTTCCCGACTAGCGGGGGGTATCATTGAGCAGTTCTTC	CASSSRLAGGIIEQFF	TRBD2	.	TRBJ2-1	TRBV6-2/TRBV6-3
TGTGCCAGCAGCTACGGGACTAGCGGGGACGGTGAGCAGTTCTTC	CASSYGTSGDGEQFF	TRBD2	.	TRBJ2-1	TRBV7-8
TGTGCCAGCAGCTTAATCCGGCACGTGGGGGGGCCGGGAACTGAAGCTTTCTTT	CASSLIRHVGGPGTEAFF	.	.	TRBJ1-1	TRBV7-3
TGTGCCAGCAGCGACCCTCGGACTAGCGAAAACACCGGGGAGCTGTTTTTT	CASSDPRTSENTGELFF	TRBD2	.	TRBJ2-2	TRBV9